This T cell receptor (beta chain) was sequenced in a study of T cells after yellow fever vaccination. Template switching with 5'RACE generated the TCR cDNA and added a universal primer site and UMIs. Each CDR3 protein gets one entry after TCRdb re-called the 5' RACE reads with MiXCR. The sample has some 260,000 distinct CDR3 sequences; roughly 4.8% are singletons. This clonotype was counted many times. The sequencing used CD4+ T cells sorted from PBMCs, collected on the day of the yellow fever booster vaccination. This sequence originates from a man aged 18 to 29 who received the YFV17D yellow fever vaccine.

The CDR3 DNA reads as TGCAGCGCGGCGACAGGGGCTGGGGCCAACGTCCTGACTTTC. Its translation: CSAATGAGANVLTF. This chain links TRBV29-1 with TRBJ2-6, with 8 bases lining up with TRBD1. Germline lookup yields CDR1 SQVTM and CDR2 ANQGSEA. Trimming at V came to 7 bases and at J to 2 bases, leaving 4 bases not matched to a gene. The CDR3 contains 14 residues.